The 31 T cell receptor beta chains below come from one sample, sequenced in a study of blood T cells in healthy people across ages. Together with a sample-barcoded 5' primer, a J-beta primer mix was included in a second PCR lasting roughly 6 to 12 cycles. TCRdb called the 5' RACE reads again in MiXCR, with one record for every CDR3 protein. The table has hundreds of thousands of distinct CDR3 sequences, about 54% seen once; the top ten hold 30% to 40%. Sample: blood. The source of these receptors is a man aged 55 to 69 in good health.

The genes are TRBV12-3 or TRBV12-4 and TRBJ2-1; TRBD1 is a possible D gene (6 bases). The germline V and J ends were trimmed by 5 bases and 0 bases, with 23 bases remaining between them. This CDR3 region has 19 residues. CDR3 sequence: CASSKPGATLLRSYNEQFF. The CDR3 DNA reads TGTGCCAGCAGTAAACCAGGGGCCACCCTACTTCGCTCCTACAATGAGCAGTTCTTC.

This chain links TRBV5-5 with TRBJ1-6; no reliable D call. CDR1 and CDR2 (germline): SGHKS, YYEKEE (reference sequence). Trimming cost V 2 bases and J 4 bases, with 7 bases left between them. This CDR3 region has 14 residues. The CDR3 protein is CASSFDTYNSPLHF. The CDR3 bases are TGTGCCAGCAGCTTTGACACTTATAATTCACCCCTCCACTTT.

The CDR3 nucleotides are TGTGCCAGCAGCCTGGGACTAGCGGGGGGTCACAATGAGCAGTACTTC. The encoded protein is CASSLGLAGGHNEQYF. The chain couples TRBV7-2 to TRBJ2-5; 15 bases match TRBD2. Trimming took 5 bases from V and 11 from J; bases not matched to a gene: 12. Germline V gene sequence: CDR1 SGHTA, CDR2 FQGNSA. The CDR3 consists of 16 residues.

The chain uses TRBV28 and TRBJ1-6; D not certain. Per germline, CDR1 MDHEN and CDR2 SYDVKM. The CDR3 length is 15 residues. Trimming cost V 8 bases and J 0 bases, with 11 bases left between them. The CDR3 protein is CASHSPSSYNSPLHF. CDR3 in DNA: TGTGCCAGCCATTCTCCTAGCTCCTATAATTCACCCCTCCACTTT.

This clonotype occurred a few times. The DNA of the CDR3 is TGTGCCACCAGTGATGTGAAGAACACCGGGGAGCTGTTTTTT. This encodes CATSDVKNTGELFF. The V call is TRBV24-1, the J call TRBJ2-2; D remains unclear. V was trimmed by 3 bases and J by 1 base, leaving 5 bases between them. The V gene's germline CDR1 is KGHDR and CDR2 SFDVKD. The CDR3 runs 14 residues.

This clonotype has just a few counts. One junction end does not reproduce the germline sequence, and a read error may be involved. The V and J genes are TRBV7-2 and TRBJ2-4; D is perhaps TRBD1 (6 bases). Germline V lookup: CDR1 SGHTA, CDR2 FQGNSA. The CDR3 extends over 15 amino acids. This CDR3 reads CASSPQPVGALGSDF. DNA of the CDR3: TGTGCCAGCAGCCCGCAACCGGTGGGGGCCTTAGGATCCGACTTC.

The chain links TRBV2 to TRBJ1-2, with no clear D. V gave up 8 bases and J gave up 4 bases, with 14 bases separating them. The CDR3 extends over 13 amino acids. The germline V gene encodes CDR1 SNHLY and CDR2 FYNNEI. The CDR3 loop reads CASSLGVLYGYTF. The CDR3 nucleotides are TGTGCCAGCTCCCTAGGAGTGCTCTATGGCTACACCTTC.

This clonotype has only a few counts. The CDR3 DNA reads as TGTGCCAGCATTCCAGGGACAGGCTATGGCTACACCTTC. Residues: CASIPGTGYGYTF. The chain carries TRBV6-1 and TRBJ1-2; TRBD1 agrees at 8 bases. Germline V gene lookup returns CDR1 MNHNS and CDR2 SASEGT. Losses at the gene ends were 7 bases for V and 4 bases for J; bases not matched to a gene: 5. The CDR3 is 13 amino acids.

A few counts support this clonotype. The rearrangement links TRBV14 to TRBJ1-2; no clear D. Germline-derived CDR1 and CDR2 are SGHDN and FVKESK. CDR3 length: 13 amino acids. Deletions cut 5 bases from V and 4 bases from J, with 11 bases between. The CDR3 protein is CASSTRGVYGYTF. The CDR3 DNA reads TGTGCCAGCAGCACCAGAGGTGTCTATGGCTACACCTTC.

The rearrangement links TRBV5-1 to TRBJ2-1, with 7 bases matching TRBD1. CDR1 SGHRS and CDR2 YFSETQ come from the germline V gene. This CDR3 spans 16 amino acids. Trimming took 4 bases from V and 7 from J; bases not matched to a gene: 14. This CDR3 is CASSPSGTVNRNEQFF. The DNA of the CDR3 is TGCGCCAGCAGCCCCTCCGGGACAGTCAACCGTAATGAGCAGTTCTTC.

The CDR3: CASSPGSAGRSYEQYF. The CDR3 coding sequence is TGCGCCAGCAGCCCTGGGTCTGCGGGTCGCTCCTACGAGCAGTACTTC. The chain is built from TRBV5-1 and TRBJ2-7, with a weak D call TRBD2 (5 bases). The V end was cut by 4 bases, the J end by 0 bases, with 17 bases between. CDR3 length: 16 residues. Germline V gene sequence: CDR1 SGHRS, CDR2 YFSETQ.

Concerning this clonotype itself: Compared with germline, one end of the junction differs, possibly owing to a read error. The rearrangement uses TRBV13 and TRBJ2-1; TRBD2 matches at 7 bases. Germline V lookup: CDR1 PRHDT, CDR2 FYEKMQ (reference sequence). The CDR3 contains 13 residues. The CDR3 loop is CASSGRAYNGQFF. CDR3 DNA: TGTGCCAGCAGCGGGAGGGCTTACAATGGGCAGTTCTTC.

The genes are TRBV18 and TRBJ2-1, with 12 bases identical to TRBD2. This CDR3 contains 17 residues. The ends lost 3 bases at V and 4 bases at J; junction bases unmatched: 7. Germline loops: CDR1 KGHSH, CDR2 LQKENI. The CDR3 sequence: CASSPTTSGGMYNEQFF. The DNA of the CDR3 is TGTGCCAGCTCACCCACCACTAGCGGGGGGATGTACAATGAGCAGTTCTTC.

This clonotype was seen more than once but under ten times. This chain links TRBV20-1 with TRBJ1-2; 7 positions match TRBD1. CDR3 length: 12 amino acids. Trimming took 4 bases from V and 8 from J; bases not matched to a gene: 7. CDR1 and CDR2 (germline): DFQATT, SNEGSKA (reference sequence). The CDR3 loop reads CSANRGSYGYTF. The CDR3 nucleotides are TGCAGTGCTAACAGGGGCTCTTACGGCTACACCTTC.

This chain connects TRBV14 to TRBJ1-1, with TRBD1 matching 8 bases. The J segment lost 1 base and the V segment lost 4 bases, leaving 8 bases of the junction unmatched. Germline V gene sequence: CDR1 SGHDN, CDR2 FVKESK. The CDR3 runs 16 residues. The CDR3 here is CASSPLLDRANTEAFF. The CDR3 nucleotides read TGTGCCAGCAGCCCCCTCCTGGACAGGGCGAACACTGAAGCTTTCTTT.

The V gene is TRBV5-1, the J gene TRBJ2-1, with D perhaps being TRBD1 or TRBD2 (6 bases each). The CDR3 has 16 amino acids. Trimming shortened V by 1 base and J by 7 bases, and 18 bases separated the two germline ends. The germline CDR1 and CDR2 sequences are SGHRS and YFSETQ. The CDR3 is CASSLRGTPPVNEQFF. As DNA, the CDR3 is TGCGCCAGCAGCTTGCGGGGGACACCTCCAGTAAATGAGCAGTTCTTC.

The chain has TRBV4-2 and TRBJ2-1, with 10 bases matching TRBD2. The CDR3 has 16 residues. V was clipped by 1 base and J by 7 bases; unmatched bases: 7. Germline assignment: CDR1 LGHNA and CDR2 YNFKEQ. Here the CDR3 DNA reads TGTGCCAGCAGCCAAGCGGCACTAGCGGGGTTGAATGAGCAGTTCTTC. The encoded protein is CASSQAALAGLNEQFF.

The chain has TRBV5-1 and TRBJ1-1; possibly TRBD1 for D (6 bases). V was pared by 1 base and J by 6 bases, with 13 bases between. Germline-derived CDR1 and CDR2 are SGHRS and YFSETQ. The CDR3 has 14 amino acids. CDR3 region: CASSLLSGGPEAFF. The CDR3 DNA is TGCGCCAGCAGCTTGCTCAGTGGGGGCCCTGAAGCTTTCTTT. Using reference TRBV5-1 and TRBJ1-1 for the parts outside the CDR3, the full variable domain is KAGVTQTPRYLIKTRGQQVTLSCSPISGHRSVSWYQQTPGQGLQFLFEYFSETQRNKGNFPGRFSGRQFSNSRSEMNVSTLELGDSALYLCASSLLSGGPEAFFGQGTRLTVV.

The chain links TRBV7-9 to TRBJ2-1; TRBD2 might be the D (5 bases). Germline loops: CDR1 SEHNR, CDR2 FQNEAQ (reference sequence). The length of the CDR3 is 13 residues. Trimming took 1 base from V and 14 from J, leaving 15 bases between them. In DNA, the CDR3 is TGTGCCAGCAGCTTAGTTCGGGCGGAGAGGGAGTTCTTC. Its protein product is CASSLVRAEREFF. Based on the CDR3 plus reference TRBV7-9 and TRBJ2-1, the full variable domain is DTGVSQNPRHKITKRGQNVTFRCDPISEHNRLYWYRQTLGQGPEFLTYFQNEAQLEKSRLLSDRFSAERPKGSFSTLEIQRTEQGDSAMYLCASSLVRAEREFFGPGTRLTVL.

The chain combines TRBV6-2 or TRBV6-3 with TRBJ1-6; 9 nucleotides agree with TRBD1. The CDR3 is 18 residues long. Germline values: CDR1 MNHEY, CDR2 SVGEGT. After removal of 4 bases from V and 3 bases from J, the junction contained 10 bases not matched to a gene. Here the CDR3 reads CASSSIFGTGIYNSPLHF. The CDR3 bases are TGTGCCAGCAGTTCCATTTTCGGGACAGGGATCTATAATTCACCCCTCCACTTT.

This clonotype was observed a handful of times. The chain carries TRBV18 and TRBJ2-3, with no clear D. This CDR3 has 14 residues. CDR1 KGHSH and CDR2 LQKENI come from the germline V gene. Deletions cut 1 base from V and 1 base from J, with 6 bases between. The CDR3 DNA is TGTGCCAGCTCACCACGGGAAGGCACAGATACGCAGTATTTT. Translation gives CASSPREGTDTQYF.

The rearrangement joins TRBV29-1 to TRBJ2-5; D gene ambiguous. CDR1 is SQVTM and CDR2 is ANQGSEA in the germline V gene. The ends were cut back, 3 bases at V and 2 bases at J, with 10 bases in the middle. CDR3 length: 13 amino acids. Here the CDR3 DNA reads TGCAGCGTTGAGGTCAGCAGACAAGAGACCCAGTACTTC. It codes for CSVEVSRQETQYF.

This chain connects TRBV28 to TRBJ1-2; 8 bases line up with TRBD1. The V gene end was trimmed by 6 bases and the J gene end by 5 bases; junction bases not matched to a gene: 8. This CDR3 has 14 residues. The germline V gene encodes CDR1 MDHEN and CDR2 SYDVKM. In DNA form, the CDR3 reads TGTGCCAGCAGGGTGACAGGGGTAAGGTATGGCTACACCTTC. The encoded protein is CASRVTGVRYGYTF.

Note on this clonotype: Mismatch with germline at one junction end may stem from a read error. The CDR3 reads CSTSRDRGYEQYF. In nucleotides, the CDR3 is TGCAGTACTAGTCGGGACAGGGGCTACGAGCAGTACTTC. This chain uses TRBV20-1 with TRBJ2-7, with 10 bases identical to TRBD1. Germline CDR1 reads DFQATT; CDR2 reads SNEGSKA (reference sequence). The CDR3 contains 13 residues.

The CDR3 region is CASRNRGQTNTEAFF. CDR3 DNA: TGTGCCAGCAGAAACAGGGGACAGACGAACACTGAAGCTTTCTTT. The gene calls are TRBV6-6 and TRBJ1-1; 7 nucleotides line up with TRBD1. CDR1 and CDR2 from the germline V gene are MNHNY and SVGAGI (reference sequence). The ends lost 6 bases at V and 1 base at J; junction bases unmatched: 8. This CDR3 is 15 amino acids long.

The V and J genes are TRBV7-2 and TRBJ2-1; 14 positions agree with TRBD2. CDR1 and CDR2 (germline): SGHTA, FQGNSA. Trimming cost V 6 bases and J 3 bases; bases outside gene matches: 7. The CDR3 spans 17 residues. CDR3 sequence reads: CASSRTSGGSYYNEQFF. The CDR3, as DNA: TGTGCCAGCAGTAGGACTAGCGGGGGGTCCTACTACAATGAGCAGTTCTTC. The full variable domain, in which reference TRBV7-2 and TRBJ2-1 provide the parts outside the CDR3, is GAGVSQSPSNKVTEKGKDVELRCDPISGHTALYWYRQSLGQGLEFLIYFQGNSAPDKSGLPSDRFSAERTGGSVSTLTIQRTQQEDSAVYLCASSRTSGGSYYNEQFFGPGTRLTVL.

Here the CDR3 reads CSVGAGTRNYGYTF. DNA for the CDR3: TGCAGCGTTGGAGCCGGGACACGGAACTATGGCTACACCTTC. This rearrangement joins TRBV29-1 to TRBJ1-2; D may be TRBD1 (6 bases). This CDR3 is built from 14 residues. Trimming pared 4 bases from V and 2 bases from J, leaving 14 bases between. Per the germline V gene, CDR1 is SQVTM and CDR2 is ANQGSEA.

In its sample, this clonotype was seen once. The chain recombines TRBV27 with TRBJ2-5; D unresolved. Trimming removed 3 bases at V and 9 bases at J, with 17 bases between. Germline CDR1 reads MNHEY; CDR2 reads SMNVEV (reference sequence). The CDR3 sequence is 14 residues long. The CDR3 DNA reads as TGTGCCAGCAGTTTCGCCGGGTCGGGTGGGGCCCAGTACTTC. This gives the protein CASSFAGSGGAQYF.

V and J are TRBV3-1 and TRBJ2-3, with TRBD2 identical over 9 bases. Germline-derived CDR1 and CDR2 are LGHDT and YNNKEL (reference sequence). This CDR3 comprises 17 residues. With V trimmed by 0 bases and J by 4 bases, 8 bases remained unmatched. The CDR3 DNA reads as TGTGCCAGCAGCCAAGATTATGGAGCGGGGGGATCAGATACGCAGTATTTT. Encoded protein: CASSQDYGAGGSDTQYF.

V and J are TRBV11-2 and TRBJ2-5; weak D call: TRBD1 (6 bases). The tail of the sequence fits TRBJ2-7 better, so the J call may be wrong. The CDR3 has 14 residues. The germline V gene encodes CDR1 SGHAT and CDR2 FQNNGV. The CDR3 region is CASSLVPGAYEQYF. For the CDR3, the DNA is TGTGCCAGCAGCTTAGTTCCAGGGGCCTACGAGCAGTACTTC.

This rearrangement joins TRBV20-1 to TRBJ1-6, with D maybe TRBD1 (5 bases). Germline CDR1 DFQATT, CDR2 SNEGSKA (reference sequence). This CDR3 has 14 amino acids. Trimming shortened V by 3 bases and J by 6 bases, and 12 bases separated the two germline ends. The CDR3 sequence: CSARRGFANSPLHF. The CDR3 region has the DNA TGCAGTGCTAGGCGGGGGTTTGCTAATTCACCCCTCCACTTT.